The 17 T cell receptor beta chains presented below share a single source sample, sequenced in a study of T cells in Graves' hyperthyroidism and ophthalmopathy. Authors of the study amplified TCR beta CDR3 regions from RNA transcripts. First-round RT-PCR targeting the TCR CDR3 was performed with the HTBI primer set. Each CDR3 protein gets one entry after TCRdb re-called the multiplex PCR reads with MiXCR. The sample contains more than 300,000 distinct CDR3 sequences, more than 14% of which appear only once. Material for sequencing was blood. The source is a woman aged 25 to 45 with Graves' ophthalmopathy.

About this clonotype: One base away lies a much larger clone, so this may be a sequencing read error. This chain links TRBV12-3 or TRBV12-4 with TRBJ2-2; possible D gene TRBD2, 6 bases. The CDR3 is 13 residues long. The CDR3 sequence is CASSLREAGELLF. As DNA, the CDR3 is TGTGCCAGCAGTTTAAGGGAGGCCGGGGAGCTGCTTTTT.

This clonotype was counted many times. The chain employs TRBV5-6 and TRBJ2-4; 8 bases line up with TRBD1. This CDR3 has 13 amino acids. CDR1 and CDR2 from the germline V gene are SGHDT and YYEEEE. With 7 bases clipped from V and 10 bases from J, the junction kept 10 bases outside the gene matches. The CDR3 loop reads CASGAGGQVIQYF. The CDR3, as DNA: TGTGCCAGCGGGGCAGGGGGCCAGGTTATTCAGTACTTC. The variable domain in full, completed from reference TRBV5-6 and TRBJ2-4, reads DAGVTQSPTHLIKTRGQQVTLRCSPKSGHDTVSWYQQALGQGPQFIFQYYEEEERQRGNFPDRFSGHQFPNYSSELNVNALLLGDSALYLCASGAGGQVIQYFGAGTRLSVL.

This clonotype was seen ten or more times. The genes are TRBV28 and TRBJ1-4, with a possible D match to TRBD1 (6 bases). Trimming cost V 4 bases and J 8 bases, with 20 bases left between them. Per the germline V gene, CDR1 is MDHEN and CDR2 is SYDVKM. This CDR3 has 16 amino acids. The DNA for the CDR3 is TGTGCCAGCAGTTCGCAGGAGGGGGGGAAACGAGAAAAACTGTTTTTT. It encodes CASSSQEGGKREKLFF.

In this sample, this clonotype turned up a few times. CDR3 in amino acids: CASSVGQGSGELFF. In DNA form, the CDR3 reads TGTGCCAGTAGTGTGGGACAGGGTAGCGGGGAGCTGTTTTTT. The rearrangement uses TRBV19 and TRBJ2-2, with 9 bases identical to TRBD1. The CDR3 consists of 14 residues. Germline V gives CDR1 LNHDA, CDR2 SQIVND (reference sequence). V gave up 5 bases and J gave up 7 bases; unmatched junction bases: 5. The whole variable domain, remainder taken from reference TRBV19 and TRBJ2-2, is DGGITQSPKYLFRKEGQNVTLSCEQNLNHDAMYWYRQDPGQGLRLIYYSQIVNDFQKGDIAEGYSVSREKKESFPLTVTSAQKNPTAFYLCASSVGQGSGELFFGEGSRLTVL.

This rearrangement joins TRBV2 to TRBJ1-3, with 8 positions matching TRBD1. Trimming at V came to 4 bases and at J to 0 bases, leaving 2 bases not matched to a gene. In germline, CDR1 is SNHLY, CDR2 FYNNEI. The CDR3 loop spans 15 amino acids. The CDR3 nucleotides are TGTGCCAGCAGTGCGGACAGGGCCTCTGGAAACACCATATATTTT. Residues: CASSADRASGNTIYF.

The sample holds many counts of this clonotype. The chain employs TRBV12-3 or TRBV12-4 and TRBJ2-7, with D perhaps matching TRBD2 (5 bases). Between the trimmed V and J ends, which lost 2 bases and 2 bases, there was a span of 16 bases. This CDR3 has 16 residues. DNA of the CDR3: TGTGCCAGCAGTTTATTCGGGGTGGGGTTAACCTACGAGCAGTACTTC. Encoded protein: CASSLFGVGLTYEQYF.

The sample holds many counts of this clonotype. A clone one base away is much larger, so this may be a read error. The chain combines TRBV2 with TRBJ2-1, with TRBD2 matching over 12 bases. Germline CDR1 reads SNHLY; CDR2 reads FYNNEI. This CDR3 has 15 residues. The trim removed 6 bases at V and 5 bases at J, leaving 5 bases unmatched. Here the CDR3 reads CASSYTSGGNNEQFF. The CDR3, as DNA: TGTGCCAGCAGCTACACTAGCGGGGGGAACAATGAGCAGTTCTTC. Based on the CDR3 plus reference TRBV2 and TRBJ2-1, the full variable domain is EPEVTQTPSHQVTQMGQEVILRCVPISNHLYFYWYRQILGQKVEFLVSFYNNEISEKSEIFDDQFSVERPDGSNFTLKIRSTKLEDSAMYFCASSYTSGGNNEQFFGPGTRLTVL.

V and J are TRBV20-1 and TRBJ1-5, with 7 bases fitting TRBD1. Germline CDR1 and CDR2: DFQATT and SNEGSKA (reference sequence). V gave up 3 bases and J gave up 8 bases; unmatched junction bases: 10. The length of the CDR3 is 14 residues. The CDR3 protein is CSASSDRDEEPQHF. DNA of the CDR3: TGCAGTGCTAGCTCCGACAGGGACGAGGAGCCCCAGCATTTT.

This clonotype showed up many times. The chain combines TRBV3-1 with TRBJ1-2, with 8 bases identical to TRBD1. There are 15 residues in the CDR3. The germline V gene encodes CDR1 LGHDT and CDR2 YNNKEL (reference sequence). J was trimmed by 3 bases and V by 8 bases; bases with no gene match: 11. The CDR3 here is CASRKSSTGDYGYTF. CDR3 DNA: TGTGCCAGCCGTAAAAGCTCGACAGGGGACTATGGCTACACCTTC.

This clonotype was counted at least ten times. V and J are TRBV6-1 and TRBJ2-1, with 11 bases identical to TRBD1. Germline CDR1 MNHNS, CDR2 SASEGT. The CDR3 has 13 amino acids. The V and J ends lost 10 bases and 4 bases, in that order; junction bases with no gene match: 3. CDR3 DNA sequence: TGTGCCACCCGGGACAGGGGGTACAATGAGCAGTTCTTC. It yields the protein CATRDRGYNEQFF.

This clonotype was seen only a few times. The rearrangement links TRBV20-1 to TRBJ1-6; TRBD1 is a possible D gene (6 bases). The CDR3 consists of 12 residues. Germline values: CDR1 DFQATT, CDR2 SNEGSKA (reference sequence). V gave up 3 bases and J gave up 8 bases, with 8 bases separating them. As DNA, the CDR3 is TGCAGTGCTAGGGACAGCTATTCACCCCTCCACTTT. The encoded protein is CSARDSYSPLHF.

This clonotype has just a few counts. DNA for the CDR3: TGTGCCAGCAATACAGGGTTGAACACTGAAGCTTTCTTT. This codes for CASNTGLNTEAFF. The chain carries TRBV4-2 and TRBJ1-1, with D perhaps TRBD1 (6 bases). The CDR3 is 13 amino acids. Germline CDR1 reads LGHNA; CDR2 reads YNFKEQ. Trimming cost V 7 bases and J 0 bases, with 9 bases left between them.

This clonotype was picked up a small number of times. V usage is TRBV20-1 and J usage is TRBJ2-7; 7 bases align to TRBD2. CDR1 DFQATT and CDR2 SNEGSKA come from the germline V gene (reference sequence). The CDR3 spans 16 residues. Trimming removed 0 bases from V and 0 bases from J; junction bases left unmatched: 8. The CDR3 coding sequence is TGCAGTGCTAGAGATGGGAGGGCAGCGAGCTCCTACGAGCAGTACTTC. As protein: CSARDGRAASSYEQYF.

In this sample, this clonotype turned up a few times. The V and J genes are TRBV6-1 and TRBJ2-1, with a tentative D call TRBD1 (5 bases). CDR1 and CDR2 from the germline V gene are MNHNS and SASEGT. Trimming removed 10 bases at V and 5 bases at J, with 15 bases between. The CDR3 extends over 13 amino acids. CDR3 nucleotide sequence: TGTGCCAACTTAGGCAGGGTCCACAATGAGCAGTTCTTC. This translates into CANLGRVHNEQFF.

This clonotype has ten or more counts. CDR3 DNA: TGCTCGGGTACAAGCACAGATACGCAGTATTTT. Amino acids: CSGTSTDTQYF. The chain is built from TRBV20-1 and TRBJ2-3; no reliable D call. The CDR3 covers 11 residues. Germline V gene lookup returns CDR1 DFQATT and CDR2 SNEGSKA (reference sequence).

Comment on this clonotype: This could be a read error, since a much larger clone is one nucleotide away. The CDR3 DNA sequence: TGTGCCAGCCGTAGGATTATGAACACTGAAGCTCTCTTT. Its protein product is CASRRIMNTEALF. The rearrangement links TRBV6-1 to TRBJ1-1, with unresolved D. Germline CDR1 and CDR2: MNHNS and SASEGT. CDR3 length: 13 amino acids.

This clonotype was counted at least ten times. CDR3 DNA sequence: TGTGCCAGCACCCTAGCGGGGTTCTCCGGCGAGCAGTACTTC. Amino acids: CASTLAGFSGEQYF. J is TRBJ2-7 and V is TRBV28; 9 nucleotides line up with TRBD2. CDR3 length: 14 residues. The J segment lost 6 bases and the V segment lost 7 bases, leaving 10 bases of the junction unmatched. Germline loops: CDR1 MDHEN, CDR2 SYDVKM.